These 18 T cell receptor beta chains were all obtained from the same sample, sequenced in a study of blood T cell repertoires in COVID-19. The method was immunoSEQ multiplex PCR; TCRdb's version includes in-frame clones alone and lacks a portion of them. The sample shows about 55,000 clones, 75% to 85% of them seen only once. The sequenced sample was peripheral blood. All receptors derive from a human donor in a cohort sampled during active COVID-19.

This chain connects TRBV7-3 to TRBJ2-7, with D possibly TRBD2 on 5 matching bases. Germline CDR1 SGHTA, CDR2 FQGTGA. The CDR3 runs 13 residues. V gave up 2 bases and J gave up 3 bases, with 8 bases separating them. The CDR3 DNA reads TGTGCCAGCAGCTTAGGACTGAACTACGAGCAGTACTTC. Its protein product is CASSLGLNYEQYF. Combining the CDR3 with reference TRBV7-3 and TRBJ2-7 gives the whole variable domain GAGVSQTPSNKVTEKGKYVELRCDPISGHTALYWYRQSLGQGPEFLIYFQGTGAADDSGLPNDRFFAVRPEGSVSTLKIQRTERGDSAVYLCASSLGLNYEQYFGPGTRLTVT.

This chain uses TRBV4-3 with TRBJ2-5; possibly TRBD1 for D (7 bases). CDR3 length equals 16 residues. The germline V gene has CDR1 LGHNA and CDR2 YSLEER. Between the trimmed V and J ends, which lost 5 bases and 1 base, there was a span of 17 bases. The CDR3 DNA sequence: TGCGCCAGCAGCAAACTGGAGGGGGCCGTCCAAGAGACCCAGTACTTC. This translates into CASSKLEGAVQETQYF.

The CDR3 loop reads CASSLTGAYGYTF. CDR3 DNA sequence: TGTGCCAGCAGTCTGACAGGGGCCTATGGCTACACCTTC. This rearrangement joins TRBV28 to TRBJ1-2; 8 nucleotides agree with TRBD1. In germline, CDR1 is MDHEN, CDR2 SYDVKM. The CDR3 loop spans 13 amino acids. V lost 5 bases to trimming and J lost 4 bases; unmatched junction nucleotides: 3.

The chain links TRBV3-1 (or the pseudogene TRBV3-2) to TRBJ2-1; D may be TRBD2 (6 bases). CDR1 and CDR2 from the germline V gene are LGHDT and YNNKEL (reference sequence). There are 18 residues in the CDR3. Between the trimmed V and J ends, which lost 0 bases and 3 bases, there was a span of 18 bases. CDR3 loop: CASSQDQYAGGDYNEQFF. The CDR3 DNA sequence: TGTGCCAGCAGCCAAGATCAGTATGCGGGCGGGGACTACAATGAGCAGTTCTTC.

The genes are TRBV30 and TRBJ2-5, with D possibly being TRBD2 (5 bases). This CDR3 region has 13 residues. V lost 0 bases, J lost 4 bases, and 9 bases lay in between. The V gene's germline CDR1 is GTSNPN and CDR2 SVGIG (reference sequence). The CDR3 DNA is TGTGCCTGGAGTGTACAAGGAGGAGAGACCCAGTACTTC. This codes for CAWSVQGGETQYF.

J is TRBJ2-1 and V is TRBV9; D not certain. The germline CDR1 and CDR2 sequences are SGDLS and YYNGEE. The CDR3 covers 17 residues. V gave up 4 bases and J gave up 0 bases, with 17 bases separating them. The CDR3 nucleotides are TGTGCCAGCAGCCTCCGATTAGGAGAAAGCTCCTACAATGAGCAGTTCTTC. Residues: CASSLRLGESSYNEQFF. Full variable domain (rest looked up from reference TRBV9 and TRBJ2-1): DSGVTQTPKHLITATGQRVTLRCSPRSGDLSVYWYQQSLDQGLQFLIQYYNGEERAKGNILERFSAQQFPDLHSELNLSSLELGDSALYFCASSLRLGESSYNEQFFGPGTRLTVL.

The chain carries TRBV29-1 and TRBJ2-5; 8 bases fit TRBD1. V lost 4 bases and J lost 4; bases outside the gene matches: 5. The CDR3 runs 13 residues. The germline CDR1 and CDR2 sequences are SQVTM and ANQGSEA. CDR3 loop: CSVGQGFLETQYF. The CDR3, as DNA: TGCAGCGTTGGACAGGGGTTTTTAGAGACCCAGTACTTC.

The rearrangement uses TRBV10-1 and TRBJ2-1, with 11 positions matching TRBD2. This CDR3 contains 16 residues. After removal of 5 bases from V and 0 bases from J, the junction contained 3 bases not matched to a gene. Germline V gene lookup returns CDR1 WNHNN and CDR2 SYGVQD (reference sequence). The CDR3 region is CASSRTSGSSYNEQFF. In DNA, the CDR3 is TGCGCCAGCAGTCGGACTAGCGGGTCCTCCTACAATGAGCAGTTCTTC.

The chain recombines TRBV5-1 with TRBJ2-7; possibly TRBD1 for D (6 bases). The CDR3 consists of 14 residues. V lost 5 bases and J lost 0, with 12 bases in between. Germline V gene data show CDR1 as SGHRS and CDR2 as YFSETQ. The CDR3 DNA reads TGCGCCAGCAGTAGACAGGAACCCTCCTACGAGCAGTACTTC. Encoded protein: CASSRQEPSYEQYF.

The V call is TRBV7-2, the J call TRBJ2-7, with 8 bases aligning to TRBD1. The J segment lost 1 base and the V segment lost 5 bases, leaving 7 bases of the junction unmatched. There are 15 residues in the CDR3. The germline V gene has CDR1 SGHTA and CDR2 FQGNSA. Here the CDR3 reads CASSATGDPSYEQYF. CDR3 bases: TGTGCCAGCAGCGCGACAGGGGATCCATCCTACGAGCAGTACTTC.

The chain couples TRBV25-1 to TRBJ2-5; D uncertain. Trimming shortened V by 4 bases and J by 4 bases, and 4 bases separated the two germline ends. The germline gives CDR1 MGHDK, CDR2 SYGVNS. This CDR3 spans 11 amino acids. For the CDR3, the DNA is TGTGCCAGCAGTGTAGTAGAGACCCAGTACTTC. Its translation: CASSVVETQYF.

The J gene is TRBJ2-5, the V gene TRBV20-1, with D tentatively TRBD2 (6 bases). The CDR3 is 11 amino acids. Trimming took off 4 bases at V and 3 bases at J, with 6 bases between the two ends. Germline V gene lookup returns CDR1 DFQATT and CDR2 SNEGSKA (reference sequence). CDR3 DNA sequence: TGCAGTGCTACTAGCGAAGAGACCCAGTACTTC. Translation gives CSATSEETQYF.

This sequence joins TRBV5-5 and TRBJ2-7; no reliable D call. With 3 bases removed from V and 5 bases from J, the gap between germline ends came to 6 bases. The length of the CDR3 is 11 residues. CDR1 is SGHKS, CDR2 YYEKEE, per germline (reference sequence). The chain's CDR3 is CASSSRDEQYF. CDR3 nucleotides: TGTGCCAGCAGCTCCCGGGACGAGCAGTACTTC.

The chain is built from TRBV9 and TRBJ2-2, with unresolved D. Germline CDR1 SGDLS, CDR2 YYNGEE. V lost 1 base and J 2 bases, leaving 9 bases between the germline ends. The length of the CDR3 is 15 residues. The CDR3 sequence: CASSVSPSNTGELFF. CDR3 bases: TGTGCCAGCAGCGTAAGCCCCTCAAACACCGGGGAGCTGTTTTTT.

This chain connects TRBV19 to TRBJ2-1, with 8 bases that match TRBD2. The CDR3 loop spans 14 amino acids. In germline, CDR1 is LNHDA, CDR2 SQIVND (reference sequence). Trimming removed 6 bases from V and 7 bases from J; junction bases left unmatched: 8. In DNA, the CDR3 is TGTGCCAGTAGCCCGGGGGGGGTCTGGAATGAGCAGTTCTTC. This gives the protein CASSPGGVWNEQFF.

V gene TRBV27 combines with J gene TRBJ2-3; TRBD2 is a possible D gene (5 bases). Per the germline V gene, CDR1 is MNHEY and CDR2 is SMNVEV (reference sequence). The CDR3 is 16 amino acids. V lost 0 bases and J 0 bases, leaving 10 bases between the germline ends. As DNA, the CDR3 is TGTGCCAGCAGTTTATCTGGAGGACTGAGCACAGATACGCAGTATTTT. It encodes CASSLSGGLSTDTQYF.

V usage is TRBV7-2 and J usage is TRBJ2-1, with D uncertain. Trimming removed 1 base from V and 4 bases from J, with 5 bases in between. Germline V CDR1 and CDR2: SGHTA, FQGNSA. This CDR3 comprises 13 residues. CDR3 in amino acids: CASSLVRYNEQFF. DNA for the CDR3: TGTGCCAGCAGCTTAGTTCGGTACAATGAGCAGTTCTTC.

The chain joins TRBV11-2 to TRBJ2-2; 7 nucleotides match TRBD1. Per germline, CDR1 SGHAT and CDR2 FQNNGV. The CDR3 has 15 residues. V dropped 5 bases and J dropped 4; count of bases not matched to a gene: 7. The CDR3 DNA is TGTGCCAGCAGCCCCTCCGCAGGGGGCACCGGGGAGCTGTTTTTT. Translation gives CASSPSAGGTGELFF.